Following are 27 T cell receptor beta chains from one sample sequenced in a study of blood T cell repertoires in COVID-19. Assay used: immunoSEQ multiplex PCR; TCRdb lists only in-frame clones, some missing. Of 200,000 or so clones in the sample, over 75% were seen once. The sample taken for sequencing was PBMCs or T cells enriched from blood (not recorded which). These TCRs come from a young man in a cohort exposed to, infected with or recovered from COVID-19 (not recorded which).

The rearrangement uses TRBV29-1 and TRBJ2-2, with 7 nucleotides matching TRBD1. Germline V gives CDR1 SQVTM, CDR2 ANQGSEA. The CDR3 covers 13 residues. The V segment lost 6 bases and the J segment 6 bases; nucleotides outside the gene matches: 7. This CDR3 reads CSVIITGAGELFF. DNA for the CDR3: TGCAGCGTCATCATCACAGGGGCCGGGGAGCTGTTTTTT.

The chain combines TRBV4-3 with TRBJ1-6, with TRBD1 matching 7 bases. Per germline, CDR1 LGHNA and CDR2 YSLEER. The ends lost 4 bases at V and 10 bases at J; junction bases unmatched: 10. The CDR3 runs 15 residues. The CDR3 sequence is CASSPNRGLGSPLHF. The CDR3 nucleotides read TGCGCCAGCAGCCCGAACAGGGGTCTGGGGTCACCCCTCCACTTT.

The chain joins TRBV7-3 to TRBJ1-6; D may be TRBD1 (6 bases). This CDR3 region has 13 residues. In germline, CDR1 is SGHTA, CDR2 FQGTGA. Trimming took 5 bases from V and 6 from J, leaving 8 bases between them. CDR3 region: CASSPQGNSPLHF. The DNA of the CDR3 is TGTGCCAGCAGCCCACAGGGTAATTCACCCCTCCACTTT.

For the CDR3, the DNA is TGTGCCAGTAGGGGGGCGGGAGGGCCCTACAATGAGCAGTTCTTC. It specifies CASRGAGGPYNEQFF. J is TRBJ2-1 and V is TRBV19; 9 bases line up with TRBD2. V lost 6 bases and J lost 2; bases outside the gene matches: 5. Germline V gene lookup returns CDR1 LNHDA and CDR2 SQIVND (reference sequence). This CDR3 contains 15 residues.

The rearrangement uses TRBV3-1 (or the pseudogene TRBV3-2) and TRBJ1-1; tentative D call: TRBD1 (6 bases). Germline V gene sequence: CDR1 LGHDT, CDR2 YNNKEL (reference sequence). CDR3 length equals 14 residues. V was cut by 0 bases and J by 11 bases, with 16 bases left in between. The CDR3: CASSQDTTRGAAFF. For the CDR3, the DNA is TGTGCCAGCAGCCAAGATACTACTCGGGGGGCGGCTTTCTTT.

This clone was counted a few times. The J gene is TRBJ1-5, the V gene TRBV21-1; the table's D call of TRBD1 was not tested on the DNA. TRBV21-1 is a recognized pseudogene. This CDR3 spans 18 amino acids. The CDR3 DNA sequence: TGTGCCAGCAGCAAAGAGGGGACAGGTAAGAACCTTCGGGAGCCCCAGCATTTT. Translation: CASSKEGTGKNLREPQHF.

The chain links TRBV12-5 to TRBJ2-5; a possible D gene is TRBD1 (7 bases). V dropped 4 bases and J dropped 5 bases, with 17 bases sitting between them. The CDR3 contains 15 residues. The germline gives CDR1 LGHNT, CDR2 FRNRAP. The CDR3 sequence is CASGSSGGPRETQYF. The CDR3 region has the DNA TGTGCTAGTGGTTCGTCAGGGGGGCCCCGGGAGACCCAGTACTTC.

This chain uses TRBV11-2 with TRBJ2-1, with a tentative D call TRBD2 (6 bases). Germline CDR1 reads SGHAT; CDR2 reads FQNNGV. The CDR3 is 17 amino acids. V lost 0 bases, J lost 6 bases, and 18 bases lay in between. The CDR3, as DNA: TGTGCCAGCAGCTTAGATTTGGGTTCCCGGCGGGGCAATGAGCAGTTCTTC. Translated: CASSLDLGSRRGNEQFF.

This clone was seen a single time. The chain carries TRBV28 and TRBJ1-1; D unresolved. Germline V lookup: CDR1 MDHEN, CDR2 SYDVKM. Between the trimmed V and J ends, which lost 6 bases and 1 base, there was a span of 15 bases. CDR3 length: 15 residues. As DNA, the CDR3 is TGTGCCAGCAGGTACGACTCAGGAGGGAACACTGAAGCTTTCTTT. As protein: CASRYDSGGNTEAFF.

This chain joins TRBV7-3 and TRBJ2-1, with D tentatively TRBD1 (7 bases). V lost 4 bases and J 8 bases, leaving 12 bases between the germline ends. The CDR3 has 13 amino acids. The germline gives CDR1 SGHTA, CDR2 FQGTGA. CDR3 region: CASSSQGGDEQFF. CDR3 DNA sequence: TGTGCCAGCAGCTCCCAGGGGGGAGATGAGCAGTTCTTC.

The chain employs TRBV3-1 (or the pseudogene TRBV3-2) and TRBJ2-1; TRBD1 matches 7 bases. CDR1 is LGHDT, CDR2 YNNKEL, per germline (reference sequence). J lost 8 bases, V lost 5 bases, and 12 bases had no gene match. The CDR3 is made up of 15 amino acids. The DNA for the CDR3 is TGTGCCAGCAGCTACCCAGGGGGAGCGCGGTATGAGCAGTTCTTC. It encodes CASSYPGGARYEQFF.

The chain links TRBV3-1 (or the pseudogene TRBV3-2) to TRBJ2-1, with 13 positions matching TRBD2. The CDR3 has 18 amino acids. In germline, CDR1 is LGHDT, CDR2 YNNKEL (reference sequence). V shed 0 bases, J shed 8 bases, and the junction held 10 bases outside the gene matches. CDR3 in amino acids: CASSQEQVRTSGSYEQFF. For the CDR3, the DNA is TGTGCCAGCAGCCAAGAACAAGTACGGACTAGCGGGAGTTATGAGCAGTTCTTC.

This clone has a handful of counts. The chain links TRBV29-1 to TRBJ1-2; 7 bases are shared with TRBD1. The CDR3 spans 14 residues. V lost 1 base to trimming and J lost 4 bases; unmatched junction nucleotides: 6. In germline, CDR1 is SQVTM, CDR2 ANQGSEA. The CDR3 sequence: CSVEATGRSYGYTF. The CDR3 DNA reads TGCAGCGTTGAAGCGACAGGGAGGTCCTATGGCTACACCTTC.

V gene TRBV6-6 combines with J gene TRBJ2-7; no reliable D call. The CDR3 consists of 12 residues. Trimming removed 5 bases at V and 5 bases at J, with 10 bases between. The germline V gene encodes CDR1 MNHNY and CDR2 SVGAGI (reference sequence). This CDR3 reads CASSRPRNEQYF. CDR3 DNA sequence: TGTGCCAGCAGTCGGCCGAGAAACGAGCAGTACTTC.

The chain combines TRBV29-1 with TRBJ1-4; D might be TRBD1 (6 bases). V was clipped by 7 bases and J by 8 bases, with 14 bases between them. Germline V gene data show CDR1 as SQVTM and CDR2 as ANQGSEA. The CDR3 totals 12 residues. CDR3 in amino acids: CSATGFDEKLFF. Written as DNA, the CDR3 is TGCAGCGCCACAGGGTTCGACGAAAAACTGTTTTTT.

This chain links TRBV11-3 with TRBJ1-3, with D unclear. The CDR3 is made up of 17 amino acids. Looked up from germline, CDR1 is SGHNT and CDR2 is YENEEA. With 4 bases removed from V and 3 bases from J, the gap between germline ends came to 19 bases. The CDR3 spells CASSSVSSREGGNTIYF. For the CDR3, the DNA is TGTGCCAGCAGCTCGGTCTCGTCCCGCGAGGGTGGAAACACCATATATTTT.

The chain carries TRBV6-6 and TRBJ1-2; TRBD1 matches 7 bases. Germline CDR1 is MNHNY and CDR2 is SVGAGI (reference sequence). The CDR3 runs to 15 residues. J gave up 6 bases and V 7 bases, and 14 bases lay outside the gene matches. The CDR3 bases are TGTGCCAGCAAAAGTCCGGAGGGGGCAGCTAATGGCTACACCTTC. Protein: CASKSPEGAANGYTF.

The rearrangement uses TRBV5-5 and TRBJ1-5; weak D call: TRBD1 (5 bases). Germline V gene lookup returns CDR1 SGHKS and CDR2 YYEKEE (reference sequence). V was clipped by 5 bases and J by 5 bases, with 11 bases between them. The CDR3 covers 13 residues. The CDR3 reads CASSRTPDQPQHF. Written as DNA, the CDR3 is TGTGCCAGCAGTCGGACACCGGATCAGCCCCAGCATTTT.

This clone has only a few counts. Germline and junction disagree at one end, which may indicate a read error. The CDR3 region is CASSLTPGTASF. DNA for the CDR3: TGTGCCAGCAGCTTAACACCCGGGACAGCAAGCTTC. The chain carries TRBV7-9 and TRBJ2-7; TRBD1 agrees at 7 bases. In germline, CDR1 is SEHNR, CDR2 FQNEAQ (reference sequence). CDR3 length: 12 residues. Complete variable domain (other parts from reference TRBV7-9 and TRBJ2-7): DTGVSQNPRHKITKRGQNVTFRCDPISEHNRLYWYRQTLGQGPEFLTYFQNEAQLEKSRLLSDRFSAERPKGSFSTLEIQRTEQGDSAMYLCASSLTPGTASFGPGTRLTVT.

The chain links TRBV5-1 to TRBJ2-7; 9 bases align to TRBD1. V was clipped by 4 bases and J by 1 base; unmatched bases: 3. From germline, CDR1 is SGHRS and CDR2 YFSETQ. This CDR3 contains 14 residues. The CDR3: CASSGGTGSYEQYF. CDR3 bases: TGCGCCAGCAGCGGGGGGACAGGGTCCTACGAGCAGTACTTC.

The chain carries TRBV5-1 and TRBJ1-4; tentative D call: TRBD1 (5 bases). The CDR3 loop spans 14 amino acids. Trimming left V 5 bases short and J 0 bases short, with 8 bases between. Germline CDR1 and CDR2: SGHRS and YFSETQ. The CDR3 DNA reads as TGCGCCAGCAGAATAGGGGCAACTAATGAAAAACTGTTTTTT. Protein product: CASRIGATNEKLFF. The variable domain in full, with the rest retrieved from reference TRBV5-1 and TRBJ1-4, is KAGVTQTPRYLIKTRGQQVTLSCSPISGHRSVSWYQQTPGQGLQFLFEYFSETQRNKGNFPGRFSGRQFSNSRSEMNVSTLELGDSALYLCASRIGATNEKLFFGSGTQLSVL.

CDR3 loop: CASRGGRINQPQHF. The CDR3 DNA is TGTGCCAGCCGAGGGGGACGGATCAATCAGCCCCAGCATTTT. This chain uses TRBV27 with TRBJ1-5; a weak D match, TRBD1 (6 bases). Trimming removed 8 bases at V and 3 bases at J, with 14 bases between. Per germline, CDR1 MNHEY and CDR2 SMNVEV (reference sequence). The CDR3 is 14 amino acids.

The chain combines TRBV21-1 with TRBJ1-5; the table's D call of TRBD1 was not tested on the DNA. TRBV21-1 is termed a pseudogene. This CDR3 has 18 residues. The CDR3 sequence: CASSASGQVCLGNQPQHF. For the CDR3, the DNA is TGTGCCAGCAGCGCCTCGGGACAGGTTTGTTTGGGCAATCAGCCCCAGCATTTT.

The chain is built from TRBV27 and TRBJ2-7; the D gene is possibly TRBD1 (5 bases). This CDR3 contains 14 residues. CDR1 and CDR2 from the germline V gene are MNHEY and SMNVEV (reference sequence). Trimming took 2 bases from V and 3 from J, leaving 11 bases between them. The chain's CDR3 is CASSLGAEHYEQYF. The CDR3 nucleotides are TGTGCCAGCAGTTTAGGGGCCGAGCACTACGAGCAGTACTTC.

The chain joins TRBV4-1 to TRBJ2-3; a possible D gene is TRBD2 (6 bases). The CDR3 length is 16 residues. Germline CDR1 and CDR2: MGHRA and YSYEKL. V dropped 2 bases and J dropped 3 bases, with 15 bases sitting between them. CDR3 residues: CASSQFRAGTTDTQYF. The CDR3, as DNA: TGCGCCAGCAGCCAATTTCGGGCGGGAACAACAGATACGCAGTATTTT.

The chain is built from TRBV9 and TRBJ2-7; possible D gene TRBD2, 6 bases. V gave up 2 bases and J gave up 1 base, with 10 bases separating them. Germline CDR1 SGDLS, CDR2 YYNGEE. The CDR3 runs to 14 residues. The CDR3 here is CASSVRDLSYEQYF. CDR3 DNA: TGTGCCAGCAGCGTCCGGGACTTATCCTACGAGCAGTACTTC.

In its sample, this clone was seen once. The rearrangement links TRBV19 to TRBJ2-7; the match to TRBD1 covers 10 bases. CDR3 size: 15 residues. Germline CDR1 is LNHDA and CDR2 is SQIVND (reference sequence). V lost 5 bases and J lost 6; bases outside the gene matches: 10. In DNA, the CDR3 is TGTGCCAGTAGTCCCCGACAGGGGGCTTTGGGCGAGCAGTACTTC. It translates to CASSPRQGALGEQYF. Filled out from reference TRBV19 and TRBJ2-7, the complete variable domain reads DGGITQSPKYLFRKEGQNVTLSCEQNLNHDAMYWYRQDPGQGLRLIYYSQIVNDFQKGDIAEGYSVSREKKESFPLTVTSAQKNPTAFYLCASSPRQGALGEQYFGPGTRLTVT.